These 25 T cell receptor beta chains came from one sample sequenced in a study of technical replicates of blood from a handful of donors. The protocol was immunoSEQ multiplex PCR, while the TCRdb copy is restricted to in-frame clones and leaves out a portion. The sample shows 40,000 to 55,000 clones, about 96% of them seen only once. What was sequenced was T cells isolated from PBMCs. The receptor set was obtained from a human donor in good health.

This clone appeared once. The CDR3 sequence: CATSGTGAFRATNEKLFF. CDR3 nucleotides: TGTGCCACCAGCGGGACGGGAGCCTTTCGCGCAACTAATGAAAAACTGTTTTTT. The chain links TRBV15 to TRBJ1-4, with D possibly matching TRBD1 (5 bases). The CDR3 consists of 18 residues. Germline CDR1 and CDR2: LNHNV and YYDKDF (reference sequence). The V and J ends lost 5 bases and 0 bases respectively, with 19 bases between them.

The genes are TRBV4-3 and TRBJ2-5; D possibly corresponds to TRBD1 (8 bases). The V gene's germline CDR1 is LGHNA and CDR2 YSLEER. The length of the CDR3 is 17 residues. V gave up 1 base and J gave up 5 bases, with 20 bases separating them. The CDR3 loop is CASSQVPGERDRETQYF. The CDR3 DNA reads TGCGCCAGCAGCCAAGTCCCGGGGGAGCGGGACAGGGAGACCCAGTACTTC.

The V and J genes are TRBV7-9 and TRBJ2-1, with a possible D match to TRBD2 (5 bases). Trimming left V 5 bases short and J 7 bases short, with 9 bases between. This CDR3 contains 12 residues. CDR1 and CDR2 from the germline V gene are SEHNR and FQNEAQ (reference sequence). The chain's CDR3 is CASSLPGNEQFF. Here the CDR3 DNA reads TGTGCCAGCAGCCTACCGGGAAATGAGCAGTTCTTC.

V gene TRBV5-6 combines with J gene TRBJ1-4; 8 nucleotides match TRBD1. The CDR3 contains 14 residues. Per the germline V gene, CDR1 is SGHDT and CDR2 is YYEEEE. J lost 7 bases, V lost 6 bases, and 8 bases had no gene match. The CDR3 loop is CASTNQGAGEKLFF. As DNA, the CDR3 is TGTGCCAGCACCAATCAGGGGGCCGGTGAAAAACTGTTTTTT.

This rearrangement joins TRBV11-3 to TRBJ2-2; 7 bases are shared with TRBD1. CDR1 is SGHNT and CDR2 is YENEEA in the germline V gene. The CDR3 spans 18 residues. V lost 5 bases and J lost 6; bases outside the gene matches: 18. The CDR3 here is CASSDISRTGWHAGELFF. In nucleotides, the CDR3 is TGTGCCAGCAGCGATATTAGCCGGACAGGTTGGCACGCCGGGGAGCTGTTTTTT.

As DNA, the CDR3 is TGCAGCGTTGCCACGAGGGTTCTAGACTCTGGCTACACCTTC. Protein product: CSVATRVLDSGYTF. The chain combines TRBV29-1 with TRBJ1-2; D unresolved. Trimming removed 4 bases from V and 7 bases from J, with 19 bases in between. Germline CDR1 reads SQVTM; CDR2 reads ANQGSEA. This CDR3 has 14 residues.

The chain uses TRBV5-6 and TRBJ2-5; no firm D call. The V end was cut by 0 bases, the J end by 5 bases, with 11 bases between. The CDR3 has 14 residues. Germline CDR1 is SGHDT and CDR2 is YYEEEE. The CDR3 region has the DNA TGTGCCAGCAGCTTGGACTATATTAGCGAGACCCAGTACTTC. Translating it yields CASSLDYISETQYF.

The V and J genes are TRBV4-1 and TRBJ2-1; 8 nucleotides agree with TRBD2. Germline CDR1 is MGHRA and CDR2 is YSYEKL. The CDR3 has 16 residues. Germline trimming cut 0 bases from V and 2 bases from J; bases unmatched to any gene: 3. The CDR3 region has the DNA TGCGCCAGCAGCCAAGACTGGGGACTAGCCTACAATGAGCAGTTCTTC. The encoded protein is CASSQDWGLAYNEQFF.

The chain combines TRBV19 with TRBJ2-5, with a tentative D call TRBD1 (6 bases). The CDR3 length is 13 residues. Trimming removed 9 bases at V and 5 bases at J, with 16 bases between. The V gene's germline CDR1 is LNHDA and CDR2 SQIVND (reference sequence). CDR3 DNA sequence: TGTGCCAGCAACAGGGACCCCAGGGAGACCCAGTACTTC. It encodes CASNRDPRETQYF.

The CDR3 nucleotides read TGTGCCAGCAGTGCTAGACTAGCGGGGGACACCGGGGAGCTGTTTTTT. The encoded protein is CASSARLAGDTGELFF. The chain has TRBV28 and TRBJ2-2; 12 nucleotides match TRBD2. Germline lookup yields CDR1 MDHEN and CDR2 SYDVKM. The CDR3 is 16 amino acids. The J segment lost 3 bases and the V segment lost 5 bases, leaving 4 bases of the junction unmatched. The complete variable domain, with remaining parts taken from reference TRBV28 and TRBJ2-2, reads DVKVTQSSRYLVKRTGEKVFLECVQDMDHENMFWYRQDPGLGLRLIYFSYDVKMKEKGDIPEGYSVSREKKERFSLILESASTNQTSMYLCASSARLAGDTGELFFGEGSRLTVL.

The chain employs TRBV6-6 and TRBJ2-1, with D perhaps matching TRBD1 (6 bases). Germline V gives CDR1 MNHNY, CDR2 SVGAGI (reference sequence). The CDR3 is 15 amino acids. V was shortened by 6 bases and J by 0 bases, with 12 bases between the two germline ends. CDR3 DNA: TGTGCCAGCAGGAGGACAGTTAGCTCCTACAATGAGCAGTTCTTC. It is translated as CASRRTVSSYNEQFF.

The CDR3 loop is CASSLGQEETQYF. DNA of the CDR3: TGTGCCAGCAGCTTAGGACAGGAAGAGACCCAGTACTTC. The chain recombines TRBV7-3 with TRBJ2-5; 7 bases agree with TRBD1. CDR1 and CDR2 (germline): SGHTA, FQGTGA. Trimming cost V 2 bases and J 3 bases; bases outside gene matches: 0. The CDR3 has 13 residues.

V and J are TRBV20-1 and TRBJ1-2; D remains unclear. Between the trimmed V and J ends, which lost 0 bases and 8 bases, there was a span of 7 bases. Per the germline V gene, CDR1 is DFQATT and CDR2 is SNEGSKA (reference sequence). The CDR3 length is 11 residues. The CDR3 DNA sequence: TGCAGTGCTAGAGATATGGAGGGCTACACCTTC. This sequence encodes CSARDMEGYTF.

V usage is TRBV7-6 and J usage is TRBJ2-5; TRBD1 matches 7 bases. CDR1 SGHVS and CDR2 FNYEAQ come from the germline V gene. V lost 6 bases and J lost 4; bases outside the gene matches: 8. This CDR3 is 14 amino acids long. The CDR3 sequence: CASRDVSGGETQYF. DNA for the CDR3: TGTGCCAGCAGGGATGTGTCAGGGGGAGAGACCCAGTACTTC.

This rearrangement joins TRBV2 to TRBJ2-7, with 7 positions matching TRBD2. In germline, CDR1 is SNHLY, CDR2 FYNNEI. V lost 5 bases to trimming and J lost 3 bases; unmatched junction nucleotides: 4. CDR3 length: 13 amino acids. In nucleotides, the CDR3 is TGTGCCAGCAGTCCGGCGGGAGTCTACGAGCAGTACTTC. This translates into CASSPAGVYEQYF.

This CDR3 reads CASSEAGHPTYEQYF. The CDR3, as DNA: TGTGCCAGCAGTGAGGCCGGACACCCAACCTACGAGCAGTACTTC. The V gene is TRBV2, the J gene TRBJ2-7; possible D gene TRBD1, 5 bases. CDR1 is SNHLY and CDR2 is FYNNEI in the germline V gene. V lost 3 bases and J 2 bases, leaving 14 bases between the germline ends. The CDR3 runs to 15 residues.

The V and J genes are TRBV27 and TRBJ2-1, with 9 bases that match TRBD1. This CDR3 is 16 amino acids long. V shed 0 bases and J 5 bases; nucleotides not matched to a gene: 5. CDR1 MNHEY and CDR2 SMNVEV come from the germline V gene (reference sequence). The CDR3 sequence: CASSLSGTGRDNEQFF. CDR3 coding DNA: TGTGCCAGCAGTTTATCGGGGACAGGGAGGGACAATGAGCAGTTCTTC.

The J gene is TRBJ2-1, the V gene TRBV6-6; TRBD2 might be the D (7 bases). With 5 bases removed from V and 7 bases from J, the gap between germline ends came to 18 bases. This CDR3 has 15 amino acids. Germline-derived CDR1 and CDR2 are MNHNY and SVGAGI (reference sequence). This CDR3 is CASSGQGGVVNEQFF. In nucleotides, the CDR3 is TGTGCCAGCAGTGGCCAAGGGGGGGTAGTAAATGAGCAGTTCTTC.

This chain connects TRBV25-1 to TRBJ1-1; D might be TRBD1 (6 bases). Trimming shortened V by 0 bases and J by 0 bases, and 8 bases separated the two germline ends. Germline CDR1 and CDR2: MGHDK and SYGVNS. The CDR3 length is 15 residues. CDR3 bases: TGTGCCAGCAGTGAATATACAGGGCTGAACACTGAAGCTTTCTTT. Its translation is CASSEYTGLNTEAFF.

CDR3 sequence: CASIDSHRGSYEQYF. The CDR3 DNA sequence: TGTGCCAGCATCGATTCCCATAGGGGCTCCTACGAGCAGTACTTC. The V gene is TRBV6-6, the J gene TRBJ2-7; possible D gene TRBD1, 5 bases. This CDR3 comprises 15 residues. The germline CDR1 and CDR2 sequences are MNHNY and SVGAGI (reference sequence). Trimming pared 7 bases from V and 0 bases from J, leaving 16 bases between.

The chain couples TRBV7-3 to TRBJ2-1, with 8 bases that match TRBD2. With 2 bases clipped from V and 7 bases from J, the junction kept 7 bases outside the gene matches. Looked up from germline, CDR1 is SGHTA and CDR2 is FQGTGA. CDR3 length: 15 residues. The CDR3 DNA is TGTGCCAGCAGCTTACGTAGCGGGATATGGAATGAGCAGTTCTTC. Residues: CASSLRSGIWNEQFF.

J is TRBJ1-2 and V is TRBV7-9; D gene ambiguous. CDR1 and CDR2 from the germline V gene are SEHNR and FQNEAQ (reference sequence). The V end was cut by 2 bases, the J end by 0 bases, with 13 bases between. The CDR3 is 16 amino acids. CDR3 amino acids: CASSLLGRQANYGYTF. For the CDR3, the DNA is TGTGCCAGCAGCTTATTAGGCAGGCAGGCTAACTATGGCTACACCTTC.

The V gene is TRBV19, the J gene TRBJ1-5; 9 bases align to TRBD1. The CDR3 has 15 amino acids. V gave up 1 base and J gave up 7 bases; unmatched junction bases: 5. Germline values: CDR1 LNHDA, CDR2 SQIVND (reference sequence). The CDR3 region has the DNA TGTGCCAGTAGTATAGCGGGGACAGGGTTACAGCCCCAGCATTTT. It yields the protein CASSIAGTGLQPQHF. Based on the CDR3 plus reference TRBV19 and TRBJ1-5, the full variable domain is DGGITQSPKYLFRKEGQNVTLSCEQNLNHDAMYWYRQDPGQGLRLIYYSQIVNDFQKGDIAEGYSVSREKKESFPLTVTSAQKNPTAFYLCASSIAGTGLQPQHFGDGTRLSIL.

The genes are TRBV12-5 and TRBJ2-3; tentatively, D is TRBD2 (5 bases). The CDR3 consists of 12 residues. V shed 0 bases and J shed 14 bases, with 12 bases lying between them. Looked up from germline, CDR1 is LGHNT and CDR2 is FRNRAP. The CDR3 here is CASGLVRGDGYF. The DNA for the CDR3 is TGTGCTAGTGGTTTGGTACGGGGAGACGGGTATTTT.

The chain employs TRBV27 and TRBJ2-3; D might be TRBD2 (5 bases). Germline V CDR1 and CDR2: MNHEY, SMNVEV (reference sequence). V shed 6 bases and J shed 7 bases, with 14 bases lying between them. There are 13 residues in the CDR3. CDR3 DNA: TGTGCCAGCAGCCCTAGCCTATTACATACGCAGTATTTT. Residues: CASSPSLLHTQYF.